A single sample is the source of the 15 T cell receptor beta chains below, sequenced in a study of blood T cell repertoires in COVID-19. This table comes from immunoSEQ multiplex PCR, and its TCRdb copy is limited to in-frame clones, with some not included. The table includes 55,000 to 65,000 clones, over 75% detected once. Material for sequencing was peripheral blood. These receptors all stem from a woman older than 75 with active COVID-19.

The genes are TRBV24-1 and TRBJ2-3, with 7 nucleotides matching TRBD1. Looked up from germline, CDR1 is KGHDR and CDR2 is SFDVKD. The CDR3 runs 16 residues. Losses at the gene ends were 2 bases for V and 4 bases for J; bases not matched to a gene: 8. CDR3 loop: CATSDSGTVGADTQYF. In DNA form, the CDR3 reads TGTGCCACCAGTGATTCCGGGACAGTGGGGGCAGATACGCAGTATTTT.

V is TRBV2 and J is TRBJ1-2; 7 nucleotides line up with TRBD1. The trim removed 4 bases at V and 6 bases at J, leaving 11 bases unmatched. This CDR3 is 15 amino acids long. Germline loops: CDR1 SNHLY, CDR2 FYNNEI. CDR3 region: CASSGDRVGMDGYTF. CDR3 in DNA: TGTGCCAGCAGTGGTGACAGGGTGGGTATGGATGGCTACACCTTC.

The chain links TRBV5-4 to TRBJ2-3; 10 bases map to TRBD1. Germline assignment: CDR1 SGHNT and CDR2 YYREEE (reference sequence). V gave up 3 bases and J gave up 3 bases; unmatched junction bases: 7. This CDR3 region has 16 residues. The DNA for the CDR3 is TGTGCCAGCAGCTGGGGGGACAGGGGACAGACAGATACGCAGTATTTT. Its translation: CASSWGDRGQTDTQYF. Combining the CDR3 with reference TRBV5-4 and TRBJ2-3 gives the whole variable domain ETGVTQSPTHLIKTRGQQVTLRCSSQSGHNTVSWYQQALGQGPQFIFQYYREEENGRGNFPPRFSGLQFPNYSSELNVNALELDDSALYLCASSWGDRGQTDTQYFGPGTRLTVL.

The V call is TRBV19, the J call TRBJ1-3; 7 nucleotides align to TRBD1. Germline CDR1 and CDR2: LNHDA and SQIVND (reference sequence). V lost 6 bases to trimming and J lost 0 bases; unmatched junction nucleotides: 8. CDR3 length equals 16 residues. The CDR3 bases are TGTGCCAGTAGAGATGCAGGGGGTCCCTCTGGAAACACCATATATTTT. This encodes CASRDAGGPSGNTIYF.

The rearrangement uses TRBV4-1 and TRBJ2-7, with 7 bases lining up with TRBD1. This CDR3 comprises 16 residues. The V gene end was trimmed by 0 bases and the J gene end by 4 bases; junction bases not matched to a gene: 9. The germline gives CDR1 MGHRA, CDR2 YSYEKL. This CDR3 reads CASSQEERGLMYEQYF. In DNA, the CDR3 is TGCGCCAGCAGCCAAGAGGAAAGGGGGCTTATGTACGAGCAGTACTTC.

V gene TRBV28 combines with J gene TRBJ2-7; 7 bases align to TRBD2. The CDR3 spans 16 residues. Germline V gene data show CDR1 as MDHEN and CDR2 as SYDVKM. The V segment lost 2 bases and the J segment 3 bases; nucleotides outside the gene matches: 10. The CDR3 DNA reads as TGTGCCAGCAGTTTAAGTCTAGCGGACCTTAACTACGAGCAGTACTTC. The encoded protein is CASSLSLADLNYEQYF.

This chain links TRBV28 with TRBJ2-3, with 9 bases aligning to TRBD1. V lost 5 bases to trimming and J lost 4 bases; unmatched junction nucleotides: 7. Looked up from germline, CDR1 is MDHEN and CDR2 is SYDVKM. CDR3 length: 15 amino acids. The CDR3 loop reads CASSTTGGGADTQYF. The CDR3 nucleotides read TGTGCCAGCAGTACCACAGGGGGCGGTGCAGATACGCAGTATTTT. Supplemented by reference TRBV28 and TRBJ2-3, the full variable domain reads DVKVTQSSRYLVKRTGEKVFLECVQDMDHENMFWYRQDPGLGLRLIYFSYDVKMKEKGDIPEGYSVSREKKERFSLILESASTNQTSMYLCASSTTGGGADTQYFGPGTRLTVL.

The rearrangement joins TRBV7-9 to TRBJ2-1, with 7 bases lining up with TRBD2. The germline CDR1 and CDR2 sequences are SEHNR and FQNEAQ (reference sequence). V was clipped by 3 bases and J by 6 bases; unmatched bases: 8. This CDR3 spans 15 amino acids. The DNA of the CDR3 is TGTGCCAGCAGCTTCGAGGCGACTAGCATCAATGAGCAGTTCTTC. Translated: CASSFEATSINEQFF.

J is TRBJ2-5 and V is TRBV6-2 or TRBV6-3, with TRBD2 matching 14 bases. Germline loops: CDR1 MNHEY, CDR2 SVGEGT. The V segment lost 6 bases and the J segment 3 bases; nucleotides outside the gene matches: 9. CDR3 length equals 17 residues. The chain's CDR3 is CASSPGTSGGWEETQYF. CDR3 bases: TGTGCCAGCAGCCCGGGGACTAGCGGGGGATGGGAAGAGACCCAGTACTTC.

The CDR3 here is CASSSQHRGRGETQYF. The CDR3, as DNA: TGCGCCAGCAGCAGCCAGCACAGGGGGCGCGGTGAGACCCAGTACTTC. This sequence joins TRBV5-1 and TRBJ2-5, with 9 bases identical to TRBD1. The germline gives CDR1 SGHRS, CDR2 YFSETQ. There are 16 residues in the CDR3. V lost 4 bases, J lost 5 bases, and 12 bases stayed unmatched.

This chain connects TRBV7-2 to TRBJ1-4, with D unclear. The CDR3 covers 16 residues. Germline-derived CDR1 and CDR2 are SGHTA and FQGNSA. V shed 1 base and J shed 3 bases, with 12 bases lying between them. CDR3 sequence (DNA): TGTGCCAGCAGCTTAGATGCGTCATCCTCTAATGAAAAACTGTTTTTT. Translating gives CASSLDASSSNEKLFF.

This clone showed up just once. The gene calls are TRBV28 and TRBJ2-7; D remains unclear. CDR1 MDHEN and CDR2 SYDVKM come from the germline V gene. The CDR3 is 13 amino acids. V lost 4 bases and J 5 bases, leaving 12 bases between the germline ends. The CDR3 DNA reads TGTGCCAGCAGTTCACCCGTCCCGGACGAGCAGTACTTC. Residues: CASSSPVPDEQYF.

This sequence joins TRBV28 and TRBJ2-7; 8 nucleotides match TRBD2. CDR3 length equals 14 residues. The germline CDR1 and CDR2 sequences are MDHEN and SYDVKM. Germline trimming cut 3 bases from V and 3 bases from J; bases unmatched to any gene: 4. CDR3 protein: CASSLPGGVYEQYF. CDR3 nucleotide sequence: TGTGCCAGCAGTTTGCCGGGGGGGGTCTACGAGCAGTACTTC.

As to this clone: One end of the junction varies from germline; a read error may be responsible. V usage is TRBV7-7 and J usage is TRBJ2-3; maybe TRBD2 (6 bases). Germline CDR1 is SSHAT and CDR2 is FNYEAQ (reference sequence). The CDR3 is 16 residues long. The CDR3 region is CASSPGSLSGVDTQYF. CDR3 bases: TGTGCTAGCAGCCCCGGGAGCCTGTCTGGTGTAGATACGCAGTATTTT.

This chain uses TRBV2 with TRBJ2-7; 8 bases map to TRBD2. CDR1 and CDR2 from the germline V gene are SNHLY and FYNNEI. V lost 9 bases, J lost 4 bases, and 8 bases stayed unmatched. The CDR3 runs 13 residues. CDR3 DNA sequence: TGTGCCAGTTCCCGGGGGGGCCTGTACGAGCAGTACTTC. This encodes CASSRGGLYEQYF. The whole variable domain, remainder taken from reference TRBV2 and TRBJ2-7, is EPEVTQTPSHQVTQMGQEVILRCVPISNHLYFYWYRQILGQKVEFLVSFYNNEISEKSEIFDDQFSVERPDGSNFTLKIRSTKLEDSAMYFCASSRGGLYEQYFGPGTRLTVT.